The clone carrying this T cell receptor beta chain was seen a handful of times. The target antigen is unknown. V lost 4 bases, J lost 3 bases, and 5 bases stayed unmatched. The CDR3 is made up of 16 amino acids. Looked up from germline, CDR1 is SGHRS and CDR2 is YFSETQ. These data come from a study of response to subunit inactivated influenza vaccine. General study points: With each seasonal influenza vaccination, the authors suggested, few new T cells are recruited.

TCRdb passed the RT-PCR reads through MiXCR, listing each CDR3 protein once. Of roughly 570,000 distinct CDR3 sequences listed, 10% to 15% are singletons. The source is a man in his fifties or sixties who received an inactivated influenza vaccine. Specimen: PBMCs from blood, collected about 40 days after vaccination. The chain couples TRBV5-1 to TRBJ1-4; 11 positions match TRBD1. In DNA, the CDR3 is TGCGCCAGCAGCCCCGGGACAGGGGGGGCTAATGAAAAACTGTTTTTT. Translating it yields CASSPGTGGANEKLFF.